The 10 T cell receptor beta chains below all came from one sample that was sequenced in a study of blood T cell repertoires in COVID-19. Measured with immunoSEQ multiplex PCR; TCRdb has only the in-frame clones, and not every one. The table has 250,000 or so clones, around 89% seen once; the top ten hold around 10%. The sample comprised PBMCs or T cells enriched from blood (not recorded which). These receptors originate from a man between 40 and 49 years old who had recovered from COVID-19.

The chain uses TRBV19 and TRBJ1-3; 11 bases match TRBD1. Germline values: CDR1 LNHDA, CDR2 SQIVND (reference sequence). V was clipped by 5 bases and J by 0 bases; unmatched bases: 12. The CDR3 has 19 amino acids. The CDR3 is CASSPRTGGLERSGNTIYF. CDR3 nucleotide sequence: TGTGCCAGTAGTCCCCGGACAGGGGGCCTAGAACGCTCTGGAAACACCATATATTTT.

This chain connects TRBV13 to TRBJ2-7, with TRBD1 matching over 10 bases. V gave up 4 bases and J gave up 2 bases; unmatched junction bases: 5. CDR3 length: 15 residues. The germline CDR1 and CDR2 sequences are PRHDT and FYEKMQ (reference sequence). The CDR3 region has the DNA TGTGCCAGCAGCTCCCCGGGACAGGGGCCCTACGAGCAGTACTTC. This codes for CASSSPGQGPYEQYF.

The rearrangement joins TRBV29-1 to TRBJ1-2; D gene uncertain. Germline CDR1 is SQVTM and CDR2 is ANQGSEA. V was pared by 1 base and J by 3 bases, with 15 bases between. CDR3 length: 15 amino acids. The CDR3 DNA reads TGCAGCGTTGAAGTGGAGGCGGCGACGGACTATGGCTACACCTTC. Translated, it gives CSVEVEAATDYGYTF.

The chain carries TRBV10-3 and TRBJ2-1; TRBD2 matches 16 bases. The CDR3 contains 17 residues. Germline lookup yields CDR1 ENHRY and CDR2 SYGVKD. Trimming removed 6 bases from V and 7 bases from J; junction bases left unmatched: 9. The CDR3 spells CAIRPGLAGGPRNEQFF. The CDR3 region has the DNA TGTGCCATCAGACCGGGACTAGCGGGAGGGCCGAGGAATGAGCAGTTCTTC.

The V and J genes are TRBV28 and TRBJ1-1; D unresolved. V was shortened by 3 bases and J by 1 base, with 15 bases between the two germline ends. The CDR3 sequence is 16 residues long. Looked up from germline, CDR1 is MDHEN and CDR2 is SYDVKM. The CDR3 loop reads CASSFLIDTENTEAFF. Written as DNA, the CDR3 is TGTGCCAGCAGTTTCCTCATCGACACAGAGAACACTGAAGCTTTCTTT. Using reference TRBV28 and TRBJ1-1 for the parts outside the CDR3, the full variable domain is DVKVTQSSRYLVKRTGEKVFLECVQDMDHENMFWYRQDPGLGLRLIYFSYDVKMKEKGDIPEGYSVSREKKERFSLILESASTNQTSMYLCASSFLIDTENTEAFFGQGTRLTVV.

This clone was observed a few times. The chain combines TRBV7-8 with TRBJ2-1; 8 positions match TRBD2. The V gene's germline CDR1 is SGHVS and CDR2 FQNEAQ. The length of the CDR3 is 15 residues. Trimming at V came to 5 bases and at J to 0 bases, leaving 3 bases not matched to a gene. The CDR3 spells CASSESGSSYNEQFF. The DNA for the CDR3 is TGTGCCAGCAGCGAGAGCGGGAGCTCCTACAATGAGCAGTTCTTC. Full variable domain (rest looked up from reference TRBV7-8 and TRBJ2-1): GAGVSQSPRYKVAKRGQDVALRCDPISGHVSLFWYQQALGQGPEFLTYFQNEAQLDKSGLPSDRFFAERPEGSVSTLKIQRTQQEDSAVYLCASSESGSSYNEQFFGPGTRLTVL.

The V and J genes are TRBV28 and TRBJ2-7, with 7 bases lining up with TRBD1. Trimming cost V 7 bases and J 0 bases; bases outside gene matches: 6. CDR1 is MDHEN, CDR2 SYDVKM, per germline. The CDR3 is 14 amino acids. CDR3 in amino acids: CASTRQGSSYEQYF. Here the CDR3 DNA reads TGTGCCAGCACCAGACAGGGTAGCTCCTACGAGCAGTACTTC.

The chain is built from TRBV2 and TRBJ2-1; 9 nucleotides align to TRBD2. The CDR3 is made up of 15 amino acids. The J segment lost 5 bases and the V segment lost 2 bases, leaving 4 bases of the junction unmatched. Germline V gives CDR1 SNHLY, CDR2 FYNNEI. The CDR3 DNA is TGTGCCAGCAGTGAAAGACTAGCGGCAAACAATGAGCAGTTCTTC. Its translation is CASSERLAANNEQFF.

This rearrangement joins TRBV9 to TRBJ2-1; D might be TRBD1 (5 bases). Germline V gene sequence: CDR1 SGDLS, CDR2 YYNGEE. This CDR3 region has 13 residues. V was clipped by 3 bases and J by 8 bases, with 12 bases between them. The chain's CDR3 is CASSAAGSDEQFF. The DNA for the CDR3 is TGTGCCAGCAGCGCCGCAGGGTCCGATGAGCAGTTCTTC.

CDR3 loop: CASQTGVRHNEQFF. In DNA, the CDR3 is TGTGCCAGCCAAACAGGGGTTAGACACAATGAGCAGTTCTTC. The chain couples TRBV27 to TRBJ2-1; 7 bases are a match to TRBD1. Germline V gene data show CDR1 as MNHEY and CDR2 as SMNVEV (reference sequence). The V gene end was trimmed by 8 bases and the J gene end by 5 bases; junction bases not matched to a gene: 9. The CDR3 sequence is 14 residues long.